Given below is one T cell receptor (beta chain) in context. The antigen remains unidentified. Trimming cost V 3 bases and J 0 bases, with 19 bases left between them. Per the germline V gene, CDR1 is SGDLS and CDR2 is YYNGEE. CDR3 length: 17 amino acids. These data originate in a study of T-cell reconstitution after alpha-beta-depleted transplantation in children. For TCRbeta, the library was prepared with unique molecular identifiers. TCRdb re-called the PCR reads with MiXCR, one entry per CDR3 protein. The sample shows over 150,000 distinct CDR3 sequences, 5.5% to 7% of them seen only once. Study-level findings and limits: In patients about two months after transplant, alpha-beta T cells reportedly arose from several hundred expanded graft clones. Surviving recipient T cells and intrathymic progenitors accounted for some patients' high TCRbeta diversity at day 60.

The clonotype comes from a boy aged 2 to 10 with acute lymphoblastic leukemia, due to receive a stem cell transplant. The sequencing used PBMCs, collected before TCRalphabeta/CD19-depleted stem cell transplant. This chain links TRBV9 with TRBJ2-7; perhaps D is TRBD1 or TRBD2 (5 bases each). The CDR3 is CASSGGIGEPFSYEQYF. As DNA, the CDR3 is TGTGCCAGCAGCGGAGGGATAGGGGAGCCCTTCTCCTACGAGCAGTACTTC.